What follows are 31 T cell receptor beta chains derived from one specimen sequenced in a study of vaccination effects on CD4 cells after COVID-19. Their antigens remain unidentified. The repertoire was sequenced with immunoSEQ multiplex PCR; TCRdb's copy has only in-frame clones and lacks some. Here the sample spans about 79,000 clones, around four fifths being singletons. CD4+ T cells specific for antigen were expanded with viral peptide pools by the ViraFEST assay before sequencing. Following 10 days of culture, CD4+ T cells were isolated. This sample comprised CD4+ T cells from PBMCs cultured with HCoV-229E spike peptides, obtained before COVID-19 vaccination. The receptors here all came from a human donor who received a COVID-19 vaccine.

In this sample, this clone turned up once. CDR3 amino acids: CSVEPTVGTTEAFF. In DNA, the CDR3 is TGCAGCGTTGAACCGACCGTTGGGACCACTGAAGCTTTCTTT. This chain uses TRBV29-1 with TRBJ1-1, with D possibly being TRBD1 (5 bases). V was clipped by 2 bases and J by 4 bases, with 14 bases between them. The CDR3 loop spans 14 amino acids. Per the germline V gene, CDR1 is SQVTM and CDR2 is ANQGSEA.

V gene TRBV24-1 combines with J gene TRBJ2-3, with a possible D match to TRBD2 (5 bases). CDR3 length equals 13 residues. Per the germline V gene, CDR1 is KGHDR and CDR2 is SFDVKD. Trimming stripped 5 bases from V and 1 base from J, with 6 bases between. CDR3 sequence (DNA): TGTGCCACCAGTGTCGGGGGCACAGATACGCAGTATTTT. Translated: CATSVGGTDTQYF.

This clone was observed a few times. This chain links TRBV10-3 with TRBJ1-4; D may be TRBD1 (6 bases). V lost 11 bases to trimming and J lost 6 bases, with 13 bases between them. From germline, CDR1 is ENHRY and CDR2 SYGVKD. CDR3 length equals 12 residues. CDR3 in amino acids: CAARGADEKLFF. Here the CDR3 DNA reads TGTGCCGCCAGGGGTGCCGATGAAAAACTGTTTTTT.

CDR3 residues: CASGGSQVDTGELFF. In DNA form, the CDR3 reads TGTGCCAGTGGGGGGTCGCAGGTGGACACCGGGGAGCTGTTTTTT. The rearrangement links TRBV19 to TRBJ2-2; D is possibly TRBD2 (6 bases). Trimming stripped 8 bases from V and 3 bases from J, with 16 bases between. Germline V gives CDR1 LNHDA, CDR2 SQIVND (reference sequence). The length of the CDR3 is 15 residues.

This clone turned up a few times. The J gene is TRBJ2-3, the V gene TRBV5-4; D might be TRBD1 or TRBD2, each matching 5 bases. In germline, CDR1 is SGHNT, CDR2 YYREEE (reference sequence). The germline V and J ends were trimmed by 0 bases and 2 bases, with 10 bases remaining between them. This CDR3 is 15 amino acids long. Here the CDR3 reads CASSLDSGATDTQYF. The CDR3 coding sequence is TGTGCCAGCAGCTTGGATTCCGGGGCCACAGATACGCAGTATTTT.

The rearrangement uses TRBV2 and TRBJ2-2; D gene unclear. Trimming stripped 6 bases from V and 6 bases from J, with 11 bases between. The CDR3 runs 13 residues. Germline-derived CDR1 and CDR2 are SNHLY and FYNNEI. CDR3 sequence (DNA): TGTGCCAGCAGAGTCTTTATGTCCGGGGAGCTGTTTTTT. As protein: CASRVFMSGELFF.

The V gene is TRBV7-3, the J gene TRBJ2-4; the D gene is possibly TRBD2 (5 bases). V was clipped by 1 base and J by 5 bases, with 12 bases between them. This CDR3 is built from 15 residues. The germline V gene has CDR1 SGHTA and CDR2 FQGTGA. The CDR3 protein is CASSLSGQYENIQYF. The CDR3 region has the DNA TGTGCCAGCAGCTTAAGCGGGCAGTACGAAAACATTCAGTACTTC.

The V gene is TRBV5-5, the J gene TRBJ1-5; 7 nucleotides line up with TRBD1. Trimming took 5 bases from V and 3 from J; bases not matched to a gene: 8. The CDR3 consists of 15 residues. Germline V CDR1 and CDR2: SGHKS, YYEKEE (reference sequence). The CDR3 reads CASRETTGYNQPQHF. CDR3 sequence (DNA): TGTGCCAGCAGAGAAACGACAGGGTACAATCAGCCCCAGCATTTT.

DNA for the CDR3: TGTGCCAGCAGTGAACCCGGGACTACACACGATGAGCAGTTCTTC. Protein product: CASSEPGTTHDEQFF. The chain links TRBV6-1 to TRBJ2-1; 7 bases line up with TRBD2. There are 15 residues in the CDR3. The ends lost 2 bases at V and 8 bases at J; junction bases unmatched: 9. The germline CDR1 and CDR2 sequences are MNHNS and SASEGT.

The chain links TRBV3-1 (or the pseudogene TRBV3-2) to TRBJ2-6, with D possibly being TRBD1 or TRBD2 (5 bases each). Germline V gives CDR1 LGHDT, CDR2 YNNKEL (reference sequence). The CDR3 covers 16 residues. Deletions cut 1 base from V and 4 bases from J, with 11 bases between. The CDR3 reads CASSQAPGAGANVLTF. CDR3 coding DNA: TGTGCCAGCAGCCAAGCACCCGGGGCCGGGGCCAACGTCCTGACTTTC.

The chain recombines TRBV2 with TRBJ1-6, with unresolved D. Trimming stripped 7 bases from V and 6 bases from J, with 13 bases between. The CDR3 spans 14 residues. The germline V gene has CDR1 SNHLY and CDR2 FYNNEI. The CDR3 spells CASKSLQINSPLHF. Here the CDR3 DNA reads TGTGCCAGCAAGTCCTTGCAGATTAATTCACCCCTCCACTTT.

A single count supports this clone. The V gene is TRBV30, the J gene TRBJ2-5; D gene ambiguous. V was cut by 3 bases and J by 2 bases, with 13 bases left in between. Germline CDR1 GTSNPN, CDR2 SVGIG (reference sequence). This CDR3 spans 14 amino acids. This CDR3 is CAWSQTGLQETQYF. In DNA, the CDR3 is TGTGCCTGGAGCCAGACTGGATTACAAGAGACCCAGTACTTC.

This rearrangement joins TRBV5-1 to TRBJ2-3; D is undetermined. Per germline, CDR1 SGHRS and CDR2 YFSETQ. With 1 base removed from V and 3 bases from J, the gap between germline ends came to 6 bases. The length of the CDR3 is 13 residues. CDR3 amino acids: CASSLPATDTQYF. The CDR3 nucleotides read TGCGCCAGCAGCTTGCCAGCAACAGATACGCAGTATTTT.

This rearrangement joins TRBV7-3 to TRBJ2-6; no clear D gene. Per the germline V gene, CDR1 is SGHTA and CDR2 is FQGTGA. V lost 5 bases to trimming and J lost 1 base, with 9 bases between them. The CDR3 sequence is 15 residues long. The CDR3 spells CASSPSSSGANVLTF. CDR3 sequence (DNA): TGTGCCAGCAGCCCCTCTTCTTCTGGGGCCAACGTCCTGACTTTC.

This clone was seen more than once but under ten times. V gene TRBV10-3 combines with J gene TRBJ2-7, with D possibly TRBD2 on 6 matching bases. Trimming shortened V by 0 bases and J by 2 bases, and 11 bases separated the two germline ends. The length of the CDR3 is 15 residues. Germline CDR1 reads ENHRY; CDR2 reads SYGVKD. The CDR3 spells CAISESSGSTYEQYV. DNA of the CDR3: TGTGCCATCAGTGAGTCGAGCGGGTCCACCTACGAGCAGTACGTC.

This clone occurred once. The chain joins TRBV2 to TRBJ1-1, with TRBD1 as a possible D gene (5 bases). The CDR3 totals 13 residues. V was shortened by 5 bases and J by 1 base, with 8 bases between the two germline ends. Germline V CDR1 and CDR2: SNHLY, FYNNEI. CDR3 loop: CASSRGANTEAFF. The DNA of the CDR3 is TGTGCCAGCAGTCGCGGGGCGAACACTGAAGCTTTCTTT.

This clone was counted only a few times. The chain links TRBV19 to TRBJ2-3; D is undetermined. CDR1 LNHDA and CDR2 SQIVND come from the germline V gene (reference sequence). This CDR3 has 13 residues. V was trimmed by 3 bases and J by 3 bases, leaving 7 bases between them. This CDR3 reads CASSISGTDTQYF. CDR3 in DNA: TGTGCCAGTAGTATCTCCGGGACAGATACGCAGTATTTT.

The rearrangement uses TRBV30 and TRBJ2-5, with a weak D call TRBD2 (7 bases). Per germline, CDR1 GTSNPN and CDR2 SVGIG (reference sequence). The V end was cut by 5 bases, the J end by 5 bases, with 21 bases between. The CDR3 length is 15 residues. The CDR3 is CAWDGGGREWETQYF. The CDR3 nucleotides are TGTGCCTGGGACGGCGGGGGCAGGGAGTGGGAGACCCAGTACTTC.

There are a few counts of this clone. V usage is TRBV6-5 and J usage is TRBJ1-1; D gene uncertain. The ends were cut back, 6 bases at V and 1 base at J, with 12 bases in the middle. CDR1 and CDR2 (germline): MNHEY, SVGAGI. This CDR3 is 14 amino acids long. For the CDR3, the DNA is TGTGCCAGCAGGGTGAGGCAGGCGAACACTGAAGCTTTCTTT. Translation gives CASRVRQANTEAFF.

V is TRBV2 and J is TRBJ1-6; unclear D gene. Trimming took off 8 bases at V and 3 bases at J, with 14 bases between the two ends. CDR1 and CDR2 (germline): SNHLY, FYNNEI. This CDR3 has 15 residues. CDR3 DNA sequence: TGTGCCAGCGTGGCCCGTGGGAACTATAATTCACCCCTCCACTTT. Amino acid sequence: CASVARGNYNSPLHF.

This clone was seen a few times. The chain has TRBV7-6 and TRBJ1-6; D unclear. The V end was cut by 5 bases, the J end by 5 bases, with 13 bases between. CDR1 SGHVS and CDR2 FNYEAQ come from the germline V gene. The CDR3 totals 15 residues. The CDR3 reads CASSPDITNNSPLHF. Here the CDR3 DNA reads TGTGCCAGCAGCCCTGACATAACTAATAATTCACCCCTCCACTTT. Full variable domain (rest looked up from reference TRBV7-6 and TRBJ1-6): GAGVSQSPRYKVTKRGQDVALRCDPISGHVSLYWYRQALGQGPEFLTYFNYEAQQDKSGLPNDRFSAERPEGSISTLTIQRTEQRDSAMYRCASSPDITNNSPLHFGNGTRLTVT.

The rearrangement uses TRBV5-1 and TRBJ1-2; D unclear. The germline V gene encodes CDR1 SGHRS and CDR2 YFSETQ. Trimming left V 0 bases short and J 6 bases short, with 9 bases between. This CDR3 contains 13 residues. The CDR3 loop is CASSLDGVDGYTF. CDR3 in DNA: TGCGCCAGCAGCTTGGACGGAGTCGATGGCTACACCTTC.

This clone came up a few times. Here the CDR3 reads CAWSLGLNTEAFF. The CDR3 DNA sequence: TGTGCCTGGAGCCTGGGCCTGAACACTGAAGCTTTCTTT. The chain is built from TRBV30 and TRBJ1-1, with D hard to call. CDR3 size: 13 residues. Germline V CDR1 and CDR2: GTSNPN, SVGIG (reference sequence). V was cut by 3 bases and J by 0 bases, with 8 bases left in between.

Of note for this clone: At the DNA level, this CDR3 is encoded by other sequences in the same sample as well. The chain has TRBV12-3 or TRBV12-4 and TRBJ2-3, with unresolved D. The CDR3 spans 12 residues. V was pared by 1 base and J by 3 bases, with 2 bases between. The DNA of the CDR3 is TGTGCCAGCAGTTTAGTAACAGATACGCAGTATTTT. Translating gives CASSLVTDTQYF.

The chain recombines TRBV6-5 with TRBJ2-7, with 7 nucleotides matching TRBD1. CDR3 length: 12 residues. With V trimmed by 6 bases and J by 3 bases, 2 bases remained unmatched. The V gene's germline CDR1 is MNHEY and CDR2 SVGAGI. The DNA of the CDR3 is TGTGCCAGCAGATGGGACAGCTACGAGCAGTACGTC. Translation gives CASRWDSYEQYV.

This chain uses TRBV5-5 with TRBJ2-3; 10 bases agree with TRBD2. Germline-derived CDR1 and CDR2 are SGHKS and YYEKEE (reference sequence). This CDR3 is built from 15 residues. After removal of 3 bases from V and 7 bases from J, the junction contained 8 bases not matched to a gene. The DNA for the CDR3 is TGTGCCAGCAGCTCACTACTAGCGGGGACGAATACGCAGTATTTT. Translated, it gives CASSSLLAGTNTQYF.

This clone was found a few times. The chain carries TRBV4-1 and TRBJ1-5, with a weak D call TRBD1 (6 bases). The V gene's germline CDR1 is MGHRA and CDR2 YSYEKL. Trimming took 3 bases from V and 5 from J, leaving 14 bases between them. The CDR3 contains 15 residues. CDR3 loop: CASSQNRDTYQPQHF. The CDR3 DNA is TGCGCCAGCAGCCAGAACCGGGACACCTATCAGCCCCAGCATTTT.

For the CDR3, the DNA is TGTGCCAGCAGTGCCCAGGGAGGGCAGCCCCAGCATTTT. Translating it yields CASSAQGGQPQHF. The chain joins TRBV2 to TRBJ1-5; weak D call: TRBD1 (5 bases). The V gene lost 4 bases and the J gene lost 7 bases, with 11 bases spanning the gap. The CDR3 extends over 13 amino acids. Germline V gene data show CDR1 as SNHLY and CDR2 as FYNNEI.

The chain couples TRBV6-2 or TRBV6-3 to TRBJ2-7; D is undetermined. Looked up from germline, CDR1 is MNHEY and CDR2 is SVGEGT. There are 14 residues in the CDR3. The V end was cut by 0 bases, the J end by 3 bases, with 9 bases between. The CDR3 nucleotides are TGTGCCAGCAGTTACTCGAACAGAAACTACGAGCAGTACGTC. Protein sequence: CASSYSNRNYEQYV.

This clone was found a few times. The chain combines TRBV5-1 with TRBJ1-6; 9 nucleotides agree with TRBD1. Germline V CDR1 and CDR2: SGHRS, YFSETQ. The ends lost 4 bases at V and 8 bases at J; junction bases unmatched: 7. The CDR3 extends over 15 amino acids. CDR3 DNA sequence: TGCGCCAGCAGCCTTGCGACAGGGGGTCATTCACCCCTCCACTTT. The encoded protein is CASSLATGGHSPLHF.

This clone was counted a single time. The DNA for the CDR3 is TGTGCCAGCAGCCCACTACAACAGCTTAATTCACCCCTCCACTTT. Amino acids: CASSPLQQLNSPLHF. J is TRBJ1-6 and V is TRBV7-2; unclear D gene. V was pared by 5 bases and J by 6 bases, with 14 bases between. The CDR3 length is 15 residues. Germline V gives CDR1 SGHTA, CDR2 FQGNSA. Complete variable domain (other parts from reference TRBV7-2 and TRBJ1-6): GAGVSQSPSNKVTEKGKDVELRCDPISGHTALYWYRQSLGQGLEFLIYFQGNSAPDKSGLPSDRFSAERTGGSVSTLTIQRTQQEDSAVYLCASSPLQQLNSPLHFGNGTRLTVT.